This T cell receptor beta chain is drawn from a study of T-cell reconstitution after alpha-beta-depleted transplantation in children. Germline lookup yields CDR1 SGDLS and CDR2 YYNGEE. The CDR3 spans 15 residues. After removal of 4 bases from V and 5 bases from J, the junction contained 7 bases not matched to a gene. A word on this clonotype: Its specificity is unknown.

This sample's TCRbeta library carried unique molecular identifier barcodes. One entry per CDR3 protein results from TCRdb running MiXCR on the PCR reads. The sample lists about 1,000,000 distinct CDR3 sequences, roughly 31% occurring once. Study observations and caveats: Diversity of TCRbeta at day 60 was high in some patients, arising from surviving recipient T cells and thymic progenitors. The main origin of T-cell counts and diversity one year after transplant was newly produced T cells. Reports say that about two months after transplant, the alpha-beta T cells came out of several hundred graft clones that had expanded.

The chain recombines TRBV9 with TRBJ2-5; 11 nucleotides match TRBD1. This TCR derives from a boy younger than two who had a stem cell transplant for SCID, so the T cells may come from the graft donor. Specimen: PBMCs, mostly from graft donor cells, collected 360 days after TCRalphabeta/CD19-depleted stem cell transplant. CDR3 sequence: CASSKRDRGYETQYF. The DNA for the CDR3 is TGTGCCAGCAGCAAGCGGGACAGGGGGTACGAGACCCAGTACTTC.